A few counts support the clone carrying this TCR beta chain. Its target is not known. This CDR3 has 12 residues. With 5 bases removed from V and 6 bases from J, the gap between germline ends came to 10 bases. Germline V gene sequence: CDR1 SNHLY, CDR2 FYNNEI. This sample is part of a study of blood T cells in healthy people across ages. Together with a sample-barcoded 5' primer, a J-beta primer mix was included in a second PCR lasting about 7 to 12 cycles. TCRdb fed the 5' RACE reads into MiXCR, producing one record per CDR3 protein. The profile shows roughly 700,000 distinct CDR3 sequences, roughly 25% of them singletons. Overall study findings and caveats: What prevented conclusive comparison of naive and antigen-experienced cells was that PBMCs were unsorted.

Sample donors were healthy Caucasian individuals that came from Russia, aged 6 to 90. Roughly 9.8 milliliters of peripheral blood were drawn from each donor. The sample was also linked to a second study, of T cells of mothers and their children.

This chain joins TRBV2 and TRBJ1-1, with unresolved D. The sequence came from a boy aged 5-17 years in good health. The material sequenced was blood. The CDR3 spells CASSRGSPEAFF. The CDR3 region has the DNA TGTGCCAGCAGTCGAGGGAGCCCTGAAGCTTTCTTT.